Detailed here is one T cell receptor (beta chain). Its antigen is currently unknown. The CDR3 extends over 14 amino acids. With 5 bases clipped from V and 6 bases from J, the junction kept 8 bases outside the gene matches. Germline V gives CDR1 LNHDA, CDR2 SQIVND (reference sequence). This specimen comes from a study of cytomegalovirus exposure and HLA in healthy donors. The study's findings and limits: Rare TCR sequences dominated, though some public TCRs recurred in many donors.

This PCR relied on a set of 60 Vbeta primers and 13 Jbeta primers. Profiling relied on immunoSEQ multiplex PCR, and the TCRdb table lists in-frame clones only, not all of them. The sample includes about 130,000 clones. Sequencing input: PBMCs. The sequence was obtained from a man between 18 and 35 years old in good health and CMV-seronegative. The chain joins TRBV19 to TRBJ2-7, with TRBD1 matching 9 bases. CDR3 nucleotides: TGTGCCAGTAGTTTCCGACAGGGGGACGGCGAGCAGTACTTC. This encodes CASSFRQGDGEQYF.